These T cell receptor beta chains were read from a single sample in a study of shared clonotypes between healthy human individuals. The protocol was immunoSEQ multiplex PCR, while the TCRdb copy is restricted to in-frame clones and leaves out a portion. The sample lists 780,000 or so clones, roughly 72% occurring once. The sequencing input was memory CD4+ T cells sorted from blood. These receptors originate from a young woman in good health. Both conserved end residues are part of each CDR3. The D gene is left open where the match is weak. Only part of the rows carry a size: once, few, many, or a class if the clone is expanded.

clone_size	d_call	cdr3_length	v_call	j_call	cdr3_nt	cdr3_aa
NA	NA	14	TRBV6-1	TRBJ1-1	TGTGCCAGCAGCGAAACACGGCTTATGACTGAAGCTTTCTTT	CASSETRLMTEAFF
NA	TRBD2	15	TRBV6-5	TRBJ2-7	TGTGCCAGCAGTACCCCAGCGGGAGCAAGCGACGAGCAGTACTTC	CASSTPAGASDEQYF
once	NA	15	TRBV5-1	TRBJ2-3	TGCGCCAGCCGAAGCGGCGGAGCAAGCACAGATACGCAGTATTTT	CASRSGGASTDTQYF
NA	NA	13	TRBV27	TRBJ2-7	TGTGCCAGCAGTTCATACAGGGATCCCGAGCAGTACTTC	CASSSYRDPEQYF
NA	NA	14	TRBV6-5	TRBJ2-7	TGTGCCAGCAGGGGTGCGACAGAAGACTACGAGCAGTACTTC	CASRGATEDYEQYF
NA	NA	12	TRBV15	TRBJ1-6	TGTGCCACCAGCAGAGCTGGTTCACCCCTCCACTTT	CATSRAGSPLHF
many	NA	15	TRBV28	TRBJ2-7	TGTGCCAGCAGGTCTCGAGGGTTTCCCGTCTACGAGCAGTACTTC	CASRSRGFPVYEQYF
NA	TRBD2	16	TRBV7-9	TRBJ2-5	TGTGCCAGCAGCCGAGGTGGGACTAGCTCTCGGGAGACCCAGTACTTC	CASSRGGTSSRETQYF
NA	TRBD1	12	TRBV30	TRBJ2-5	TGTGCCTGGGGACAGGCTCAAGAGACCCAGTACTTC	CAWGQAQETQYF
NA	NA	14	TRBV10-3	TRBJ1-6	TGTGCCATCAAGGGGCCAGGGGAGAATTCACCCCTCCACTTT	CAIKGPGENSPLHF
NA	NA	15	TRBV9	TRBJ2-1	TGTGCCAGCAGCCCTAATGTCGGCACCGCCTTGGGGCAGTTCTTC	CASSPNVGTALGQFF
NA	TRBD2	18	TRBV11-1	TRBJ2-1	TGTGCCAGCAGCTCTAGCGGGAAAAGGCGGGGAGCCTACAATGAGCAGTTCTTC	CASSSSGKRRGAYNEQFF
few	TRBD1	13	TRBV27	TRBJ2-4	TGTGCCAGCGGGGGACAGGGGCAAAACATTCAGTACTTC	CASGGQGQNIQYF
NA	NA	16	TRBV9	TRBJ2-2	TGTGCCAGCAGCGTAGAATGGGGATCTCACACCGGGGAGCTGTTTTTT	CASSVEWGSHTGELFF
NA	TRBD2	17	TRBV9	TRBJ2-3	TGTGCCAGCAGCCCAGATGGGGGGGGACCCCCCACAGATACGCAGTATTTT	CASSPDGGGPPTDTQYF
NA	TRBD2	15	TRBV5-1	TRBJ2-5	TGCGCCAGCAGCCAGAACGCGGGAGTCGGGGAGACCCAGTACTTC	CASSQNAGVGETQYF
NA	NA	17	TRBV19	TRBJ2-4	TGTGCCAGTAGTACCATCCCAGGGAAGCTAGTAATGGACATTCAGTACTTC	CASSTIPGKLVMDIQYF
NA	TRBD1	12	TRBV30	TRBJ2-7	TGTGCCTGGACAAGACAGGGCTACGAGCAGTACTTC	CAWTRQGYEQYF
NA	NA	15	TRBV6-1	TRBJ2-7	TGTGCCAGCAAGGATCCGGGACAAGGAGCCTACGAGCAGTACTTC	CASKDPGQGAYEQYF
NA	NA	14	TRBV10-3	TRBJ2-7	TGTGCCATCAGCCTTAGCGGAGGGTCCTACGAGCAGTACTTC	CAISLSGGSYEQYF